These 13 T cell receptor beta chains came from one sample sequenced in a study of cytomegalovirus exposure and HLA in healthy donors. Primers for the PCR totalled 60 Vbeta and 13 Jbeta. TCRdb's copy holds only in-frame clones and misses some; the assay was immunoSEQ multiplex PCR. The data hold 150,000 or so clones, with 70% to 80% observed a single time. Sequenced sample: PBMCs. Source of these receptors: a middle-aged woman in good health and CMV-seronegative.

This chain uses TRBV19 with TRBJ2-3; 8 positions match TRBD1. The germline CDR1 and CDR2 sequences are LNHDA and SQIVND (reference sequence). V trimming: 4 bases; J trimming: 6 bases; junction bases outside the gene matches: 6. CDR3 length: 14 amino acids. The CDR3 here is CASSTTGQVDTQYF. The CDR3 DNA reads TGTGCCAGTAGTACGACGGGACAGGTGGATACGCAGTATTTT.

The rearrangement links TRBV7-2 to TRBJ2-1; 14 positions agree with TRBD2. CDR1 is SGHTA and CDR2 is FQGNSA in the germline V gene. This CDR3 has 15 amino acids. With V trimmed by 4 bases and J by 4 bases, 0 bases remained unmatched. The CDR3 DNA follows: TGTGCCAGCAGCTGGACTAGCGGGGGGTACAATGAGCAGTTCTTC. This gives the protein CASSWTSGGYNEQFF. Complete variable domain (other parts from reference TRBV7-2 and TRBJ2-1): GAGVSQSPSNKVTEKGKDVELRCDPISGHTALYWYRQSLGQGLEFLIYFQGNSAPDKSGLPSDRFSAERTGGSVSTLTIQRTQQEDSAVYLCASSWTSGGYNEQFFGPGTRLTVL.

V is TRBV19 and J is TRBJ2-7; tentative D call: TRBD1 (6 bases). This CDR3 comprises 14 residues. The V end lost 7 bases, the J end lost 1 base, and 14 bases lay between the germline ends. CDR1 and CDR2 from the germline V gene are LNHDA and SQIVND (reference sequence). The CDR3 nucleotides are TGTGCCAGTAACCCCGGGACATCATCCTACGAGCAGTACTTC. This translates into CASNPGTSSYEQYF.

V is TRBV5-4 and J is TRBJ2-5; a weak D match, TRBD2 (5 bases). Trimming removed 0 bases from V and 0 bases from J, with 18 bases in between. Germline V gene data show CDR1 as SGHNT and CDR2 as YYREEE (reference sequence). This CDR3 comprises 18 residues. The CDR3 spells CASSLGKLAPNNQETQYF. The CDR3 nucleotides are TGTGCCAGCAGCTTGGGCAAGCTAGCCCCTAATAACCAAGAGACCCAGTACTTC.

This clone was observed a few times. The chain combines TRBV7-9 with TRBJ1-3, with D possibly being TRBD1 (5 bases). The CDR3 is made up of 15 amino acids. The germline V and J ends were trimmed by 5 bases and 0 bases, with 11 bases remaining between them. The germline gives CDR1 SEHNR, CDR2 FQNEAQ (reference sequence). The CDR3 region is CASSPTASSGNTIYF. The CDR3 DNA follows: TGTGCCAGCAGCCCGACAGCGAGCTCTGGAAACACCATATATTTT. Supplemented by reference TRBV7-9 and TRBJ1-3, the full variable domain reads DTGVSQNPRHKITKRGQNVTFRCDPISEHNRLYWYRQTLGQGPEFLTYFQNEAQLEKSRLLSDRFSAERPKGSFSTLEIQRTEQGDSAMYLCASSPTASSGNTIYFGEGSWLTVV.

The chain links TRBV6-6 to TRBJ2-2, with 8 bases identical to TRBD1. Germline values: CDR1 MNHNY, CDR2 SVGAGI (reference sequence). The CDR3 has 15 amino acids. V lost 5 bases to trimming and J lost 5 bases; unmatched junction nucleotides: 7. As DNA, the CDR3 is TGTGCCAGCAGTAGGGGCAGGGGGCGAACCGGGGAGCTGTTTTTT. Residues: CASSRGRGRTGELFF.

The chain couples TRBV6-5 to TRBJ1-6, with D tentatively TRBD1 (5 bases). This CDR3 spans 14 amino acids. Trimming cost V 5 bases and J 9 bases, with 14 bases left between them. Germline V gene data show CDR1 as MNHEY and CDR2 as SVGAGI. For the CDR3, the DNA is TGTGCCAGCAGTGCGGACATAACGATTTCACCCCTCCACTTT. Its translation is CASSADITISPLHF.

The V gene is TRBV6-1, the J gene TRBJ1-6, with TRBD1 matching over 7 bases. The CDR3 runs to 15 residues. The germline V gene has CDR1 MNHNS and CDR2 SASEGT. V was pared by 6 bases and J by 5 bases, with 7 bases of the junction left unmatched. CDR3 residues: CASRPGTEDNSPLHF. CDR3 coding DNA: TGTGCCAGCAGGCCCGGGACAGAAGATAATTCACCCCTCCACTTT.

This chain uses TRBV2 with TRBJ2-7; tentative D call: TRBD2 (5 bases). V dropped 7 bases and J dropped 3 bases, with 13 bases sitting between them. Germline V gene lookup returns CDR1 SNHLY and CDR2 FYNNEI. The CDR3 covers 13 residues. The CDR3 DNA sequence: TGTGCCAGCAACCAGGACGGGATCTACGAGCAGTACTTC. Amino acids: CASNQDGIYEQYF.

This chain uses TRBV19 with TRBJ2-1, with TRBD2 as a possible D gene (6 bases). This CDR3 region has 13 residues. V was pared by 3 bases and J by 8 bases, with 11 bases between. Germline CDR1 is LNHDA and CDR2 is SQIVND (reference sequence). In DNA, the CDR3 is TGTGCCAGTAGTATTATGTGGGGGGATGAGCAGTTCTTC. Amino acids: CASSIMWGDEQFF.

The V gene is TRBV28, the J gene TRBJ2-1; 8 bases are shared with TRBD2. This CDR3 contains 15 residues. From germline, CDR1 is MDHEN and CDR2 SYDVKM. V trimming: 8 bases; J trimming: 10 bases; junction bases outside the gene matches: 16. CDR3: CASLAGGAGAGEQFF. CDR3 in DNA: TGTGCCAGCCTTGCCGGGGGAGCGGGAGCTGGGGAGCAGTTCTTC.

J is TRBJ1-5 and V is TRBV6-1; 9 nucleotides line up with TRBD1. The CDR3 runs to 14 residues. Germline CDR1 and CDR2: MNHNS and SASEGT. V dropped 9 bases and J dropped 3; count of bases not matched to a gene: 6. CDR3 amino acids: CASGTGNTNQPQHF. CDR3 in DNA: TGTGCCAGTGGGACAGGGAATACCAATCAGCCCCAGCATTTT.

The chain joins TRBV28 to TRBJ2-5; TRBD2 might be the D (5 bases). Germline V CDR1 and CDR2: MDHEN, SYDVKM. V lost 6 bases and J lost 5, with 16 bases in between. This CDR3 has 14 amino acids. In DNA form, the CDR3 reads TGTGCCAGCAGCGTCATCGCGGGTTTGGAGACCCAGTACTTC. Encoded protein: CASSVIAGLETQYF.